Listed here are 15 T cell receptor beta chains from one sample, sequenced in a study of OX40 agonist ivuxolimab in advanced cancers. The data were produced by immunoSEQ multiplex PCR, yet TCRdb's version contains in-frame clones alone and is incomplete. This repertoire shows roughly 71,000 clones, approximately 88% found once; its top ten account for just over 0.55%. Sequences were derived from CD4+ or CD8+ T cells sorted from blood, sampled in a trial of the OX40 agonist ivuxolimab. The source of these receptors is an adult with an advanced solid tumor such as melanoma, head and neck, liver or kidney cancer.

The rearrangement uses TRBV7-9 and TRBJ1-1; possibly TRBD1 for D (6 bases). Per the germline V gene, CDR1 is SEHNR and CDR2 is FQNEAQ (reference sequence). V was trimmed by 1 base and J by 0 bases, leaving 12 bases between them. The CDR3 loop spans 16 amino acids. Here the CDR3 reads CASSLVVDRMNTEAFF. In nucleotides, the CDR3 is TGTGCCAGCAGCTTAGTAGTGGACAGAATGAACACTGAAGCTTTCTTT.

This rearrangement joins TRBV6-1 to TRBJ1-1, with D tentatively TRBD1 (5 bases). CDR3 length: 14 residues. The germline V gene has CDR1 MNHNS and CDR2 SASEGT. Trimming cost V 7 bases and J 2 bases, with 14 bases left between them. The DNA for the CDR3 is TGTGCCAGCATCAGGGATACAGCCAACACTGAAGCTTTCTTT. This translates into CASIRDTANTEAFF.

The chain carries TRBV9 and TRBJ1-1, with 9 bases lining up with TRBD1. The CDR3 runs 15 residues. CDR1 and CDR2 from the germline V gene are SGDLS and YYNGEE. V trimming: 0 bases; J trimming: 12 bases; junction bases outside the gene matches: 12. CDR3 sequence (DNA): TGTGCCAGCAGCGTAGTCCTACCGGGACAGGGTGCAACTTTCTTT. Residues: CASSVVLPGQGATFF.

The chain is built from TRBV6-5 and TRBJ1-2; 7 nucleotides agree with TRBD1. Losses at the gene ends were 3 bases for V and 1 base for J; bases not matched to a gene: 5. Germline V gene data show CDR1 as MNHEY and CDR2 as SVGAGI. This CDR3 region has 15 residues. CDR3 nucleotides: TGTGCCAGCAGTTATAGGGCAGGGGGTAACTATGGCTACACCTTC. It translates to CASSYRAGGNYGYTF.

The V call is TRBV5-1, the J call TRBJ2-5, with 7 bases that match TRBD2. The CDR3 is 18 amino acids. V dropped 2 bases and J dropped 4; count of bases not matched to a gene: 17. The germline gives CDR1 SGHRS, CDR2 YFSETQ. The CDR3 coding sequence is TGCGCCAGCAGCTTCGGGATCGGACTAGATGGTATAGGAGAGACCCAGTACTTC. This sequence encodes CASSFGIGLDGIGETQYF.

This rearrangement joins TRBV6-4 to TRBJ1-1, with D perhaps TRBD1 (5 bases). This CDR3 region has 13 residues. CDR1 is MRHNA, CDR2 SNTAGT, per germline. The V and J ends lost 6 bases and 0 bases respectively, with 8 bases between them. The CDR3 is CASRGGLNTEAFF. CDR3 sequence (DNA): TGTGCCAGCAGGGGGGGGTTGAACACTGAAGCTTTCTTT.

The genes are TRBV5-1 and TRBJ1-4, with D perhaps matching TRBD1 (5 bases). This CDR3 is built from 14 residues. Trimming took off 6 bases at V and 3 bases at J, with 12 bases between the two ends. CDR1 SGHRS and CDR2 YFSETQ come from the germline V gene. The CDR3 protein is CASKEGPANEKLFF. Written as DNA, the CDR3 is TGCGCCAGCAAGGAGGGACCAGCTAATGAAAAACTGTTTTTT.

This chain connects TRBV6-1 to TRBJ1-5, with D unclear. The CDR3 length is 15 residues. Germline V gene lookup returns CDR1 MNHNS and CDR2 SASEGT. Deletions cut 0 bases from V and 0 bases from J, with 6 bases between. The CDR3 reads CASSEAWVSNQPQHF. The CDR3 DNA follows: TGTGCCAGCAGTGAAGCGTGGGTTAGCAATCAGCCCCAGCATTTT.

The chain has TRBV5-4 and TRBJ1-6; no clear D. In germline, CDR1 is SGHNT, CDR2 YYREEE (reference sequence). Deletions cut 2 bases from V and 9 bases from J, with 6 bases between. The CDR3 spans 12 residues. CDR3: CASSFWGSPLHF. CDR3 in DNA: TGTGCCAGCAGCTTTTGGGGTTCACCCCTCCACTTT.

This rearrangement joins TRBV2 to TRBJ2-2; D possibly matches TRBD1 or TRBD2 (5 bases each). The V and J ends lost 6 bases and 7 bases respectively, with 6 bases between them. The CDR3 sequence is 11 residues long. Germline V gives CDR1 SNHLY, CDR2 FYNNEI. CDR3 DNA: TGTGCCAGCAGGGGGGACGGGGAGCTGTTTTTT. This encodes CASRGDGELFF.

The CDR3 loop reads CASSLAGQGGVEQYF. The CDR3 DNA reads TGTGCCAGCAGCTTGGCGGGACAGGGGGGTGTCGAGCAGTACTTC. This sequence joins TRBV7-8 and TRBJ2-7; 11 bases match TRBD1. Germline lookup yields CDR1 SGHVS and CDR2 FQNEAQ. Trimming cost V 3 bases and J 6 bases; bases outside gene matches: 7. This CDR3 region has 15 residues.

Only a few counts were recorded for this clone. The chain combines TRBV5-1 with TRBJ1-3; D ambiguous. The length of the CDR3 is 17 residues. V was clipped by 0 bases and J by 0 bases, with 13 bases between them. Germline V gene data show CDR1 as SGHRS and CDR2 as YFSETQ. The CDR3 DNA is TGCGCCAGCAGCTTGGATGGGCAGGCCAACTCTGGAAACACCATATATTTT. Residues: CASSLDGQANSGNTIYF.

This sequence joins TRBV5-3 and TRBJ1-3; 9 nucleotides agree with TRBD1. TRBV5-3 is designated an ORF whose function remains uncertain. The CDR3 contains 16 residues. The junction had 6 bases not matched to a gene; V was cut back by 4 bases and J by 1 base. The CDR3 spells CARSPRTGDSGNTIYF. The DNA for the CDR3 is TGTGCCAGAAGCCCCAGGACAGGGGATTCTGGAAACACCATATATTTT.

V is TRBV4-2 and J is TRBJ2-3; 10 bases are shared with TRBD2. Germline CDR1 LGHNA, CDR2 YNFKEQ. The CDR3 runs to 16 residues. Unmatched junction bases numbered 5, after V lost 0 bases and J lost 5 bases. CDR3 region: CASSQDERGGLDTQYF. The CDR3 nucleotides read TGTGCCAGCAGCCAAGATGAGCGGGGGGGCCTAGATACGCAGTATTTT.

The rearrangement uses TRBV10-3 and TRBJ2-2; tentatively, D is TRBD1 or TRBD2 (5 bases each). Looked up from germline, CDR1 is ENHRY and CDR2 is SYGVKD. The CDR3 runs 14 residues. V shed 4 bases and J shed 1 base, with 7 bases lying between them. The CDR3 sequence: CAISVRGNTGELFF. The CDR3 DNA follows: TGTGCCATCAGTGTGAGGGGGAACACCGGGGAGCTGTTTTTT.